Following are 30 T cell receptor beta chains from one sample sequenced in a study of T-cell memory formation after mild COVID-19. TCRdb re-called the 5' RACE reads with MiXCR, one entry per CDR3 protein. This sample has 300,000 to 350,000 distinct CDR3 sequences, with roughly an eighth found just once. Sequenced material: PBMCs or a T cell subset sorted from them (not recorded which). The receptors stem from a man younger than 35 who had mild COVID-19 (a few samples of this study predate the infection). Cell type and time point are not known.

This clonotype was recorded many times. The chain joins TRBV5-1 to TRBJ2-3; TRBD2 matches 14 bases. The J segment lost 4 bases and the V segment lost 2 bases, leaving 6 bases of the junction unmatched. The CDR3 spans 17 residues. The germline CDR1 and CDR2 sequences are SGHRS and YFSETQ. This CDR3 reads CASSFTATSGGADTQYF. The DNA for the CDR3 is TGCGCCAGCAGCTTCACCGCGACTAGCGGGGGGGCAGATACGCAGTATTTT. Full variable domain (rest looked up from reference TRBV5-1 and TRBJ2-3): KAGVTQTPRYLIKTRGQQVTLSCSPISGHRSVSWYQQTPGQGLQFLFEYFSETQRNKGNFPGRFSGRQFSNSRSEMNVSTLELGDSALYLCASSFTATSGGADTQYFGPGTRLTVL.

This chain joins TRBV12-3 or TRBV12-4 and TRBJ2-7; D gene uncertain. The CDR3 spans 15 residues. The V and J ends lost 6 bases and 4 bases respectively, with 19 bases between them. The chain's CDR3 is CASSRQPSLSYEQYF. In DNA form, the CDR3 reads TGTGCCAGCAGCCGCCAGCCTTCTCTTTCTTACGAGCAGTACTTC.

This clonotype has a count of ten or more. The chain recombines TRBV11-3 with TRBJ2-6, with D possibly called TRBD1 or TRBD2 (5 bases each). V lost 5 bases to trimming and J lost 2 bases, with 10 bases between them. Germline CDR1 and CDR2: SGHNT and YENEEA. The CDR3 consists of 15 residues. In nucleotides, the CDR3 is TGTGCCAGCAGCCCCGGGACGGCTGGGGCCAACGTCCTGACTTTC. It codes for CASSPGTAGANVLTF.

The V and J genes are TRBV27 and TRBJ2-7, with no clear D. The CDR3 runs 14 residues. Trimming took 8 bases from V and 4 from J, leaving 18 bases between them. Germline CDR1 is MNHEY and CDR2 is SMNVEV (reference sequence). CDR3 sequence (DNA): TGTGCCAGCCGACCACGGACGGAGATTTACGAGCAGTACGTC. As protein: CASRPRTEIYEQYV.

The chain couples TRBV7-2 to TRBJ2-5, with 9 positions matching TRBD1. Germline lookup yields CDR1 SGHTA and CDR2 FQGNSA. This CDR3 spans 16 amino acids. The ends lost 4 bases at V and 4 bases at J; junction bases unmatched: 10. The CDR3, as DNA: TGTGCCAGCAGCTCGGGGACAGGGATACCCCCAGAGACCCAGTACTTC. Protein product: CASSSGTGIPPETQYF.

The V call is TRBV12-5, the J call TRBJ1-5; 10 nucleotides agree with TRBD1. J was trimmed by 5 bases and V by 1 base; bases with no gene match: 8. The CDR3 has 17 amino acids. Germline V gives CDR1 LGHNT, CDR2 FRNRAP. DNA of the CDR3: TGTGCTAGTGGTTTGGCCTTCGGACAGGGGGACTATCAGCCCCAGCATTTT. Translated: CASGLAFGQGDYQPQHF. Full variable domain (missing parts from reference TRBV12-5 and TRBJ1-5): DARVTQTPRHKVTEMGQEVTMRCQPILGHNTVFWYRQTMMQGLELLAYFRNRAPLDDSGMPKDRFSAEMPDATLATLKIQPSEPRDSAVYFCASGLAFGQGDYQPQHFGDGTRLSIL.

This clonotype was picked up a small number of times. The chain links TRBV14 to TRBJ2-3, with 10 positions matching TRBD1. The CDR3 totals 18 residues. V lost 4 bases, J lost 6 bases, and 16 bases stayed unmatched. Germline CDR1 and CDR2: SGHDN and FVKESK. The DNA of the CDR3 is TGTGCCAGCAGCCCCTTCCGCCTCAGACAGGGGGCAGCGGATACGCAGTATTTT. Its protein product is CASSPFRLRQGAADTQYF.

CDR3 protein: CASSLDPTRDEQFF. The CDR3 DNA reads as TGTGCCAGCAGCTTAGACCCGACTCGAGATGAGCAGTTCTTC. The chain employs TRBV7-2 and TRBJ2-1, with D hard to call. Trimming pared 1 base from V and 8 bases from J, leaving 12 bases between. Germline V lookup: CDR1 SGHTA, CDR2 FQGNSA. The CDR3 extends over 14 amino acids.

This clonotype was detected many times. CDR3 sequence reads: CASSQDGGTQPQHF. CDR3 nucleotides: TGTGCCAGCAGCCAAGATGGAGGGACTCAGCCCCAGCATTTT. The V and J genes are TRBV4-2 and TRBJ1-5; D might be TRBD1 (5 bases). The germline CDR1 and CDR2 sequences are LGHNA and YNFKEQ. This CDR3 is 14 amino acids long. V was trimmed by 0 bases and J by 6 bases, leaving 9 bases between them.

This clonotype came up a few times. This chain uses TRBV9 with TRBJ1-1, with D tentatively TRBD1 (6 bases). The CDR3 covers 13 residues. Germline assignment: CDR1 SGDLS and CDR2 YYNGEE. The ends were cut back, 2 bases at V and 4 bases at J, with 9 bases in the middle. This chain's CDR3 is CASSVGDITEAFF. In DNA, the CDR3 is TGTGCCAGCAGCGTGGGGGACATCACTGAAGCTTTCTTT.

The V call is TRBV29-1, the J call TRBJ1-4, with unresolved D. CDR1 and CDR2 (germline): SQVTM, ANQGSEA. The length of the CDR3 is 13 residues. V was shortened by 8 bases and J by 7 bases, with 17 bases between the two germline ends. The CDR3 coding sequence is TGCAGCCCCAGAAATGATCGAGGTGAAAAACTGTTTTTT. This gives the protein CSPRNDRGEKLFF.

This clonotype showed up many times. V is TRBV5-6 and J is TRBJ1-1; 10 nucleotides match TRBD1. The germline V gene has CDR1 SGHDT and CDR2 YYEEEE. CDR3 length: 16 residues. With V trimmed by 1 base and J by 3 bases, 6 bases remained unmatched. CDR3 nucleotide sequence: TGTGCCAGCAGCTTGCCGGGACAGGGGACGGACACTGAAGCTTTCTTT. Translating gives CASSLPGQGTDTEAFF. The variable domain in full, completed from reference TRBV5-6 and TRBJ1-1, reads DAGVTQSPTHLIKTRGQQVTLRCSPKSGHDTVSWYQQALGQGPQFIFQYYEEEERQRGNFPDRFSGHQFPNYSSELNVNALLLGDSALYLCASSLPGQGTDTEAFFGQGTRLTVV.

The table lists this clonotype with a few counts. This chain connects TRBV5-1 to TRBJ2-7; 12 positions match TRBD2. Germline assignment: CDR1 SGHRS and CDR2 YFSETQ. CDR3 length: 14 residues. J gave up 5 bases and V 4 bases, and 4 bases lay outside the gene matches. CDR3 amino acids: CASSTGLAGNEQYV. The DNA for the CDR3 is TGCGCCAGCAGCACCGGACTAGCGGGGAACGAGCAGTACGTC.

The CDR3 sequence is CASSRRTGGHNEQFF. The CDR3 DNA follows: TGTGCCAGCAGCCGGAGGACAGGGGGCCACAATGAGCAGTTCTTC. V usage is TRBV4-2 and J usage is TRBJ2-1, with 11 bases identical to TRBD1. The V gene end was trimmed by 4 bases and the J gene end by 5 bases; junction bases not matched to a gene: 4. Germline-derived CDR1 and CDR2 are LGHNA and YNFKEQ. The CDR3 length is 15 residues.

The genes are TRBV20-1 and TRBJ2-7; D uncertain. The CDR3 loop spans 14 amino acids. Germline CDR1 and CDR2: DFQATT and SNEGSKA (reference sequence). Trimming pared 0 bases from V and 2 bases from J, leaving 11 bases between. The CDR3 bases are TGCAGTGCTAGAGATCTGGCTTCCCCCTACGAGCAGTACTTC. The encoded protein is CSARDLASPYEQYF.

Ten or more counts support this clonotype. The chain employs TRBV5-1 and TRBJ2-3; 7 positions agree with TRBD2. The trim removed 2 bases at V and 5 bases at J, leaving 11 bases unmatched. This CDR3 region has 16 residues. Germline V gene data show CDR1 as SGHRS and CDR2 as YFSETQ. CDR3 nucleotide sequence: TGCGCCAGCAGCTTTTTCAGCGGGGCGGACGGAGATACGCAGTATTTT. As protein: CASSFFSGADGDTQYF. Drawing the rest from reference TRBV5-1 and TRBJ2-3, the complete variable domain is KAGVTQTPRYLIKTRGQQVTLSCSPISGHRSVSWYQQTPGQGLQFLFEYFSETQRNKGNFPGRFSGRQFSNSRSEMNVSTLELGDSALYLCASSFFSGADGDTQYFGPGTRLTVL.

The rearrangement links TRBV30 to TRBJ2-5; tentative D call: TRBD2 (6 bases). Germline CDR1 GTSNPN, CDR2 SVGIG (reference sequence). Trimming removed 1 base at V and 3 bases at J, with 27 bases between. This CDR3 is built from 19 residues. CDR3 in amino acids: CAWSAGSRGGGLGKETQYF. Written as DNA, the CDR3 is TGTGCCTGGAGTGCGGGTTCGCGCGGTGGAGGGCTGGGGAAAGAGACCCAGTACTTC. Variable domain in full (rest from reference TRBV30 and TRBJ2-5): SQTIHQWPATLVQPVGSPLSLECTVEGTSNPNLYWYRQAAGRGLQLLFYSVGIGQISSEVPQNLSASRPQDRQFILSSKKLLLSDSGFYLCAWSAGSRGGGLGKETQYFGPGTRLLVL.

The chain is built from TRBV12-3 or TRBV12-4 and TRBJ1-2; D unclear. The CDR3 spans 13 residues. V lost 7 bases, J lost 4 bases, and 13 bases lay in between. The CDR3 is CASMRTLGYGYTF. As DNA, the CDR3 is TGTGCCAGCATGAGGACTCTAGGCTATGGCTACACCTTC.

This clonotype appeared a single time. The chain links TRBV20-1 to TRBJ2-3, with 8 nucleotides matching TRBD1. V gave up 3 bases and J gave up 4 bases; unmatched junction bases: 3. The germline V gene encodes CDR1 DFQATT and CDR2 SNEGSKA (reference sequence). The CDR3 has 13 amino acids. In nucleotides, the CDR3 is TGCAGTGCTAGCACAGGGGGGCCAGATACGCAGTATTTT. Protein: CSASTGGPDTQYF.

There are a few counts of this clonotype. V gene TRBV5-6 combines with J gene TRBJ2-7; 10 bases match TRBD1. Germline assignment: CDR1 SGHDT and CDR2 YYEEEE. The length of the CDR3 is 17 residues. V dropped 1 base and J dropped 4; count of bases not matched to a gene: 11. The CDR3 DNA reads TGTGCCAGCAGCTTGTTCGAGAAGGGGACAGGGGTGTACGAGCAGTACGTC. Its translation: CASSLFEKGTGVYEQYV.

The rearrangement uses TRBV9 and TRBJ1-2, with 8 nucleotides matching TRBD1. The CDR3 sequence is 15 residues long. The trim removed 1 base at V and 5 bases at J, leaving 7 bases unmatched. From germline, CDR1 is SGDLS and CDR2 YYNGEE. The CDR3 protein is CASSVQGAPGYGYTF. CDR3 DNA sequence: TGTGCCAGCAGCGTACAGGGGGCGCCGGGGTATGGCTACACCTTC.

The chain has TRBV19 and TRBJ1-4; D gene unclear. Germline V gives CDR1 LNHDA, CDR2 SQIVND (reference sequence). V lost 4 bases, J lost 8 bases, and 5 bases lay in between. The CDR3 length is 11 residues. In DNA, the CDR3 is TGTGCCAGTAGTAGCGAAGAAAAACTGTTTTTT. Translation: CASSSEEKLFF.

This clonotype was picked up a small number of times. The rearrangement uses TRBV29-1 and TRBJ1-2, with D possibly matching TRBD1 (6 bases). Trimming shortened V by 7 bases and J by 8 bases, and 11 bases separated the two germline ends. The CDR3 is 10 amino acids. Germline V gene data show CDR1 as SQVTM and CDR2 as ANQGSEA. Here the CDR3 DNA reads TGCAGCGCAGGGGACGACGGCTACACCTTC. The encoded protein is CSAGDDGYTF.

V usage is TRBV6-2 or TRBV6-3 and J usage is TRBJ2-1; 11 nucleotides align to TRBD2. Germline V gene lookup returns CDR1 MNHEY and CDR2 SVGEGT. J gave up 14 bases and V 2 bases, and 8 bases lay outside the gene matches. The length of the CDR3 is 14 residues. The CDR3: CASSYASGGSGEFF. The CDR3 coding sequence is TGTGCCAGCAGTTACGCTAGCGGGGGGTCGGGCGAGTTCTTC.

This clonotype was recorded only once. V is TRBV20-1 and J is TRBJ2-3, with D perhaps matching TRBD1 or TRBD2 (5 bases each). Per germline, CDR1 DFQATT and CDR2 SNEGSKA (reference sequence). This CDR3 contains 15 residues. Trimming took 0 bases from V and 4 from J, leaving 14 bases between them. In DNA, the CDR3 is TGCAGTGCTAGAGATCCTCCCGGGGCCCCAGATACGCAGTATTTT. It encodes CSARDPPGAPDTQYF.

A few counts support this clonotype. This chain joins TRBV29-1 and TRBJ2-7; TRBD1 agrees at 10 bases. This CDR3 has 13 residues. Trimming at V came to 4 bases and at J to 7 bases, leaving 7 bases not matched to a gene. Per the germline V gene, CDR1 is SQVTM and CDR2 is ANQGSEA. The CDR3: CSVATGGGQEQYF. CDR3 sequence (DNA): TGCAGCGTTGCGACAGGGGGCGGTCAGGAGCAGTACTTC.

The table lists this clonotype with a few counts. The J gene is TRBJ1-6, the V gene TRBV2; D might be TRBD1 (6 bases). The CDR3 totals 14 residues. Germline V lookup: CDR1 SNHLY, CDR2 FYNNEI. V dropped 9 bases and J dropped 5 bases, with 14 bases sitting between them. The CDR3 DNA follows: TGTGCCAGTCACAGGGTTTTGGATAATTCACCCCTCCACTTT. Its protein is CASHRVLDNSPLHF.

V and J are TRBV29-1 and TRBJ1-2, with D possibly being TRBD1 (5 bases). Germline loops: CDR1 SQVTM, CDR2 ANQGSEA. With 3 bases removed from V and 0 bases from J, the gap between germline ends came to 8 bases. This CDR3 is built from 13 residues. CDR3 protein: CSVDQGTNYGYTF. Written as DNA, the CDR3 is TGCAGCGTTGACCAGGGTACTAACTATGGCTACACCTTC.

This clonotype appeared a few times. The chain joins TRBV19 to TRBJ1-1; D remains ambiguous. V lost 6 bases, J lost 1 base, and 12 bases lay in between. The germline gives CDR1 LNHDA, CDR2 SQIVND (reference sequence). The CDR3 sequence is 14 residues long. CDR3 sequence (DNA): TGTGCCAGTAGAGACGGCGGCCGGAACACTGAAGCTTTCTTT. Translation gives CASRDGGRNTEAFF.

This clonotype was counted many times. V usage is TRBV29-1 and J usage is TRBJ1-1; perhaps TRBD1 as D (5 bases). V was clipped by 0 bases and J by 6 bases, with 11 bases between them. CDR1 and CDR2 (germline): SQVTM, ANQGSEA. This CDR3 has 13 residues. The CDR3 DNA follows: TGCAGCGTTGAAGACTACAGGAGCGCTGAAGCTTTCTTT. Amino acid sequence: CSVEDYRSAEAFF.